A selection of T cell receptor beta chains follows, all from one sample in a study of beta chain features in type 1 diabetes. The assay was immunoSEQ multiplex PCR, and TCRdb's table has in-frame clones only and misses some. The sample yields fewer than 250,000 clones, about 10% seen once. Sequencing was performed on naive CD4+ T cells from blood. The receptors were sampled from a young woman in good health. The CDR3 runs from the conserved cysteine through the conserved F or W. The D gene is left open where the match is weak. Clone size appears in some rows only: once, few, many, or a class for an expanded clone.

V gene	J gene	D gene	clone size	CDR3 DNA	CDR3 protein
TRBV20-1	TRBJ2-5	NA	few	TGCAGTGCTAGAGTCGTCGAGACCCAGTACTTC	CSARVVETQYF
TRBV5-4	TRBJ1-1	NA	few	TGTGCCAGCAGCTTAGCGGGGTTCGGAGCTTTCTTT	CASSLAGFGAFF
TRBV30	TRBJ1-2	TRBD1	NA	TGTGCCTGGAGTATGCTACAGGGGTCGGCCTACACCTTC	CAWSMLQGSAYTF
TRBV19	TRBJ1-1	NA	few	TGTGCCAGTACCACAGGGCAAACCACTGAAGCTTTCTTT	CASTTGQTTEAFF
TRBV10-1	TRBJ2-4	NA	NA	TGCGCCAGCAGTGAGTCCGGCAAAAACATTCAGTACTTC	CASSESGKNIQYF
TRBV19	TRBJ2-1	TRBD2	few	TGTGCCAGTAGTATTCTACTCGGGTCTAGCGGGGGAACTGAGCAGTTCTTC	CASSILLGSSGGTEQFF
TRBV19	TRBJ1-4	TRBD1	few	TGTGCCAGTAGTGCGACCCGTCCAGGGGGTGAAAAACTGTTTTTT	CASSATRPGGEKLFF
TRBV6-5	TRBJ1-6	TRBD1	NA	TGTGCCAGCAGTCGGGGACAGTCACCCCTCCACTTT	CASSRGQSPLHF
TRBV7-9	TRBJ2-2	TRBD1	NA	TGTGCCAGCAGCTCGACAGGGGGCTTAACCGGGGAGCTGTTTTTT	CASSSTGGLTGELFF
TRBV7-3	TRBJ1-1	NA	NA	TGTGCCAGCAGCCCCAGACTACACACTGAAGCTTTCTTT	CASSPRLHTEAFF
TRBV4-1	TRBJ2-7	NA	NA	TGCGCCAGCAGCCTCGACAGTCCCTACGAGCAGTACTTC	CASSLDSPYEQYF
TRBV5-1	TRBJ2-5	TRBD1	NA	TGCGCCAGCAGCTTATCCGGGACAGGGGAGGAGACCCAGTACTTC	CASSLSGTGEETQYF
TRBV7-2	TRBJ2-2	NA	few	TGTGCCAGCAGCTTAGTTCTAGGGGAAACCGGGGAGCTGTTTTTT	CASSLVLGETGELFF
TRBV5-5	TRBJ2-2	TRBD1	few	TGTGCCAGCAGCCCCCTTCCAGGGGGCCCGAACACCGGGGAGCTGTTTTTT	CASSPLPGGPNTGELFF
TRBV18	TRBJ2-5	TRBD1	many	TGTGCCAGCTCACTGGACAGGGCAGAGACCCAGTACTTC	CASSLDRAETQYF
TRBV29-1	TRBJ1-1	NA	many	TGCAGCGTCCTCAGAATCTTGAACACTGAAGCTTTCTTT	CSVLRILNTEAFF
TRBV5-4	TRBJ2-7	NA	few	TGTGCCAGCAGCTTGGAACAGGCTGCCTACGAGCAGTACTTC	CASSLEQAAYEQYF
TRBV15	TRBJ1-2	NA	few	TGTGCCACCAGCCGGGGGACGGGATCCTCACTTTCTAGCGGCTACACCTTC	CATSRGTGSSLSSGYTF
TRBV7-3	TRBJ1-1	NA	NA	TGTGCCAGCAGCCCCACGGGATTGAACACTGAAGCTTTCTTT	CASSPTGLNTEAFF
TRBV5-6	TRBJ1-6	NA	NA	TGTGCCAGCAGTCCAAGGGGGACCTATAATTCACCCCTCCACTTT	CASSPRGTYNSPLHF
TRBV6-5	TRBJ1-1	NA	few	TGTGCCAGCAGTACCTATCGGGGAACTGAAGCTTTCTTT	CASSTYRGTEAFF
TRBV9	TRBJ2-3	TRBD2	few	TGTGCCAGCAGCGTAGGGCTAGCGGGAGTCACAGATACGCAGTATTTT	CASSVGLAGVTDTQYF
TRBV5-4	TRBJ2-2	NA	NA	TGTGCCAGCAGCTTCGGCGTTTTTGGGGCCGCCGGGGAGCTGTTTTTT	CASSFGVFGAAGELFF
TRBV5-6	TRBJ1-5	NA	few	TGTGCCCTGGGGCCTGAGGCCGATCAGCCCCAGCATTTT	CALGPEADQPQHF
TRBV30	TRBJ2-7	NA	few	TGTGCCTGGAGTGTTTCCGGGAGACGGTACGAGCAGTACTTC	CAWSVSGRRYEQYF
TRBV11-2	TRBJ2-5	NA	NA	TGTGCCAGCAGCTTAGTTAGGGGCCCCCAAGAGACCCAGTACTTC	CASSLVRGPQETQYF
TRBV9	TRBJ2-7	NA	few	TGTGCCAGCAGCCCTCGGGTCTCGGGGGTAGGGGAGCAGTACTTC	CASSPRVSGVGEQYF
TRBV5-1	TRBJ2-2	TRBD2	few	TGCGCCAGCAGCTGGACTAGCGGGATGACCGGGGAGCTGTTTTTT	CASSWTSGMTGELFF
TRBV9	TRBJ2-1	TRBD2	NA	TGTGCCAGCAGCGTAGAGCGGGAGGCACAGCGGGGCTCCTACAATGAGCAGTTCTTC	CASSVEREAQRGSYNEQFF
TRBV21-1	TRBJ1-5	NA	few	TGTGCCAGCAGCAAAGAGATGGGGCTCAATCAGCCCCAGCATTTT	CASSKEMGLNQPQHF
TRBV7-9	TRBJ1-6	NA	many	TGTGCCAGCAGCTCCTCGGACACGGCCCTCCACTTT	CASSSSDTALHF
TRBV19	TRBJ1-6	TRBD1	NA	TGTGCCAGTTGGGCGGGGACAGCGGCACCCCTCCACTTT	CASWAGTAAPLHF
TRBV7-3	TRBJ2-3	NA	few	TGTGCCAGCAGCTTAACCAAGAGGGAGACAGATACGCAGTATTTT	CASSLTKRETDTQYF
TRBV30	TRBJ1-2	NA	once	TGTGCCTGGAGCGTCCCGTGGGGCGAATATGTGGGCTACACCTTC	CAWSVPWGEYVGYTF
TRBV30	TRBJ2-1	NA	NA	TGTGCCTGCGTAAGTAGGGAGAGCTCCTACAATGAGCAGTTCTTC	CACVSRESSYNEQFF
TRBV5-1	TRBJ2-1	NA	few	TGCGCCAGCAGCTGGCGGGACAGCTACAATGAGCAGTTCTTC	CASSWRDSYNEQFF
TRBV5-6	TRBJ1-5	NA	NA	TGTGCCAGCAGCTCCCCTGGCCAGCCCCAGCATTTT	CASSSPGQPQHF
TRBV6-5	TRBJ2-7	NA	NA	TGTGCCAGCAGTTACTCGAGACAGGCCTACGAGCAGTACTTC	CASSYSRQAYEQYF
TRBV4-1	TRBJ1-1	NA	NA	TGCGCCAGCAGTCAGCGGACGGCCGGGGGAGACACTGAAGCTTTCTTT	CASSQRTAGGDTEAFF
TRBV7-8	TRBJ1-1	NA	few	TGTGCCAGCAGCTCGACAGAACTTGACACTGAAGCTTTCTTT	CASSSTELDTEAFF
TRBV27	TRBJ1-5	NA	NA	TGTGCCAGCAGTTCGCCGATAAGAGGTCAGCCCCAGCATTTT	CASSSPIRGQPQHF
TRBV10-2	TRBJ1-5	TRBD1	few	TGCGCCAGCAGTGCGGGTGACAGGGGTAGCAATCAGCCCCAGCATTTT	CASSAGDRGSNQPQHF
TRBV10-3	TRBJ2-7	NA	few	TGTGCCATCAGTGACAGTACCTACGAGCAGTACTTC	CAISDSTYEQYF
TRBV6-5	TRBJ1-5	NA	NA	TGTGCCAGCAGTTACTCCCGGACCAGGCGGGATGCCCAGCATTTT	CASSYSRTRRDAQHF
TRBV5-1	TRBJ2-3	NA	few	TGCGCCAGCAGCTTGGTTGGAGGAATCACAGATACGCAGTATTTT	CASSLVGGITDTQYF
TRBV5-1	TRBJ2-2	TRBD1	NA	TGCGCCAGCGGCCGGGACAGGGGGGACACCGGGGAGCTGTTTTTT	CASGRDRGDTGELFF
TRBV19	TRBJ2-7	TRBD2	few	TGTGCCAGTAGTTCCTCGGGAGGGGACTACTCCTACGAGCAGTACTTC	CASSSSGGDYSYEQYF
TRBV7-9	TRBJ1-1	TRBD1	NA	TGTGCCAGCAGCTTTACAGGGGGCGGCACTGAAGCTTTCTTT	CASSFTGGGTEAFF
TRBV5-5	TRBJ2-2	NA	few	TGTGCCAGCAGCGGGGGACTTACAGACACCGGGGAGCTGTTTTTT	CASSGGLTDTGELFF
TRBV19	TRBJ1-1	TRBD1	few	TGTGCCAGTAGTTTACCCCGGGGACAGCGCAACACTGAAGCTTTCTTT	CASSLPRGQRNTEAFF
TRBV7-9	TRBJ2-1	TRBD2	NA	TGTGCCAGCAGCCGTCCCCTAGCGGGGGGCCACAATGAGCAGTTCTTC	CASSRPLAGGHNEQFF
TRBV12-5	TRBJ1-5	TRBD1	few	TGTGCTAGTGGGACAGGGGGGCCCAATCAGCCCCAGCATTTT	CASGTGGPNQPQHF
TRBV23-1	TRBJ2-3	TRBD2	NA	TGCGCCAGCAGTCAAGTTAGGGACGGAAATAGCGGGAGCGTCCTCACAGATACGCAGTATTTT	CASSQVRDGNSGSVLTDTQYF
TRBV5-1	TRBJ2-3	TRBD1	few	TGCGCCAGCACTCGAAGGGGGCAAGATACGCAGTATTTT	CASTRRGQDTQYF